These 30 T cell receptor beta chains came from one sample sequenced in a study of T cells after yellow fever vaccination (dated by TCRdb to about 2019). The treatment or condition tag for this specimen amounts to: live attenuated yellow fever vaccine strain. The protocol used for the library was 5' RACE. Reads for this sample came from an Illumina HiSeq 2500. Clones were called with MiXCR by TCRdb after fastp trimmed the public reads at Q25, and only in-frame beta chains were retained. CDR3 protein sequences are deduplicated, and each keeps its most common genes and DNA. Present in this sample are nearly 70,000 distinct CDR3 sequences, less than 8.5% of which were seen just once. The leading ten clones occupy around 37% of the sample. Sequenced here: CD8+ T cells sorted from PBMCs, sampled roughly 46 days after the first yellow fever vaccination. The receptors originated from a man aged 18 to 29 who received the YFV17D yellow fever vaccine.

The sample holds many counts of this clonotype. The CDR3 sequence: CATSRGDPYNEQFF. Here the CDR3 DNA reads TGTGCCACCAGCAGGGGAGATCCCTACAATGAGCAGTTCTTC. The chain couples TRBV15 to TRBJ2-1; a weak D match, TRBD2 (5 bases). This CDR3 has 14 residues. Germline CDR1 and CDR2: LNHNV and YYDKDF (reference sequence). V was pared by 3 bases and J by 2 bases, with 8 bases between.

This clonotype occurred many times. The chain joins TRBV6-5 to TRBJ1-2; D not resolved. This CDR3 comprises 13 residues. V lost 0 bases, J lost 4 bases, and 6 bases lay in between. From germline, CDR1 is MNHEY and CDR2 SVGAGI. The CDR3 reads CASSYSPGYGYTF. The DNA of the CDR3 is TGTGCCAGCAGTTACTCTCCGGGCTATGGCTACACCTTC.

The chain links TRBV4-3 to TRBJ1-5; 9 bases map to TRBD1. The CDR3 is 15 amino acids. J gave up 4 bases and V 5 bases, and 6 bases lay outside the gene matches. Germline values: CDR1 LGHNA, CDR2 YSLEER. The CDR3 sequence: CASSTYRGQNQPQHF. The CDR3, as DNA: TGCGCCAGCAGCACCTACAGGGGGCAAAATCAGCCCCAGCATTTT.

The sample holds a few counts of this clonotype. The chain combines TRBV25-1 with TRBJ1-1, with 7 bases aligning to TRBD1. Per germline, CDR1 MGHDK and CDR2 SYGVNS. The V segment lost 4 bases and the J segment 2 bases; nucleotides outside the gene matches: 7. The CDR3 extends over 15 amino acids. The CDR3 nucleotides read TGTGCCAGCAGTGGGGGACAGCCAGTTAACACTGAAGCTTTCTTT. Amino acid sequence: CASSGGQPVNTEAFF.

This clonotype was seen ten or more times. The chain joins TRBV5-1 to TRBJ1-1; D is perhaps TRBD1 (5 bases). V was pared by 2 bases and J by 4 bases, with 12 bases between. The germline CDR1 and CDR2 sequences are SGHRS and YFSETQ. The CDR3 sequence is 14 residues long. CDR3 protein: CASSFGGTSTEAFF. DNA for the CDR3: TGCGCCAGCAGCTTCGGGGGTACCTCCACTGAAGCTTTCTTT.

This clonotype has only a few counts. V usage is TRBV6-1 and J usage is TRBJ2-1; D gene unclear. V was clipped by 4 bases and J by 0 bases, with 7 bases between them. Germline CDR1 reads MNHNS; CDR2 reads SASEGT. The length of the CDR3 is 14 residues. The CDR3 DNA reads as TGTGCCAGCAGTGCAGCTAGCTCCTACAATGAGCAGTTCTTC. Translation: CASSAASSYNEQFF.

This chain joins TRBV6-2 or TRBV6-3 and TRBJ2-2; D is undetermined. In germline, CDR1 is MNHEY, CDR2 SVGEGT. Trimming took off 3 bases at V and 5 bases at J, with 13 bases between the two ends. The CDR3 contains 15 residues. CDR3 protein: CASSYIGRITGELFF. CDR3 DNA sequence: TGTGCCAGCAGTTATATAGGCAGAATAACCGGGGAGCTGTTTTTT.

This clonotype was seen at least ten times. J is TRBJ2-7 and V is TRBV27, with TRBD2 identical over 10 bases. The CDR3 totals 14 residues. The germline V gene has CDR1 MNHEY and CDR2 SMNVEV (reference sequence). V dropped 0 bases and J dropped 5; count of bases not matched to a gene: 1. In DNA form, the CDR3 reads TGTGCCAGCAGTTTATCCGGGACTAGCGACGAGCAGTACGTC. Residues: CASSLSGTSDEQYV.

This clonotype was observed at least ten times. The J gene is TRBJ2-7, the V gene TRBV19; TRBD1 matches 9 bases. With V trimmed by 6 bases and J by 1 base, 7 bases remained unmatched. Germline loops: CDR1 LNHDA, CDR2 SQIVND (reference sequence). CDR3 length: 15 residues. CDR3 residues: CASSWGQGKSYEQYF. CDR3 sequence (DNA): TGTGCCAGTAGCTGGGGACAGGGAAAATCCTACGAGCAGTACTTC.

This clonotype was detected many times. The rearrangement joins TRBV6-5 to TRBJ1-1; unclear D gene. This CDR3 has 14 amino acids. Trimming removed 5 bases from V and 1 base from J, with 11 bases in between. Germline V gene lookup returns CDR1 MNHEY and CDR2 SVGAGI. The CDR3 nucleotides are TGTGCCAGCAGTCACGTCGGAAGGAACACTGAAGCTTTCTTT. Translation: CASSHVGRNTEAFF.

This clonotype was counted only a few times. This sequence joins TRBV27 and TRBJ2-3; tentatively, D is TRBD1 or TRBD2 (5 bases each). Germline CDR1 MNHEY, CDR2 SMNVEV (reference sequence). V gave up 4 bases and J gave up 0 bases, with 14 bases separating them. There are 16 residues in the CDR3. CDR3: CASSSGTYTSTDTQYF. DNA of the CDR3: TGTGCCAGCAGTTCCGGGACGTACACTAGCACAGATACGCAGTATTTT.

This clonotype has more than one count but fewer than ten. This chain uses TRBV6-2 or TRBV6-3 with TRBJ2-7; D remains unclear. The CDR3 has 20 residues. Trimming removed 0 bases at V and 2 bases at J, with 26 bases between. CDR1 and CDR2 from the germline V gene are MNHEY and SVGEGT. The CDR3 sequence: CASSYSVPTYGMKGTYEQYV. The DNA of the CDR3 is TGTGCCAGCAGTTACTCCGTACCCACTTATGGGATGAAAGGCACCTACGAGCAGTACGTC.

This clonotype was observed at least ten times. The chain recombines TRBV7-2 with TRBJ2-5; D remains unclear. Deletions cut 2 bases from V and 1 base from J, with 14 bases between. This CDR3 comprises 16 residues. From germline, CDR1 is SGHTA and CDR2 FQGNSA. The CDR3 loop is CASSLSIRAVQETQYF. The CDR3 coding sequence is TGTGCCAGCAGCTTAAGCATCCGGGCCGTCCAAGAGACCCAGTACTTC.

This clonotype came up many times. The chain carries TRBV12-3 or TRBV12-4 and TRBJ2-5; no reliable D call. V lost 6 bases and J lost 5, with 13 bases in between. This CDR3 has 13 residues. CDR3 DNA sequence: TGTGCCAGCAGCCGCCCCCGCGAGGAGACCCAGTACTTC. The encoded protein is CASSRPREETQYF.

The chain couples TRBV7-8 to TRBJ2-2, with D possibly called TRBD1 or TRBD2 (5 bases each). The CDR3 has 15 residues. Germline CDR1 is SGHVS and CDR2 is FQNEAQ. V dropped 5 bases and J dropped 6 bases, with 16 bases sitting between them. CDR3 loop: CASSQASGPAGELFF. CDR3 bases: TGTGCCAGCAGCCAAGCATCGGGGCCGGCCGGGGAGCTGTTTTTT.

With regard to this clonotype: A read error is likely, as this CDR3 ends without the conserved phenylalanine or tryptophan. This sequence joins TRBV28 and TRBJ1-2; D might be TRBD1 (5 bases). CDR3 length: 13 amino acids. The germline CDR1 and CDR2 sequences are MDHEN and SYDVKM. Trimming took 3 bases from V and 8 from J, leaving 13 bases between them. The CDR3 loop reads CASSLATAWGYTL. The DNA of the CDR3 is TGTGCCAGCAGTTTGGCGACAGCTTGGGGCTACACCTTA.

This clonotype appeared many times. The chain uses TRBV9 and TRBJ2-2; 10 bases line up with TRBD2. The CDR3 is 14 residues long. CDR1 SGDLS and CDR2 YYNGEE come from the germline V gene. V gave up 4 bases and J gave up 4 bases; unmatched junction bases: 1. The CDR3 DNA follows: TGTGCCAGCAGCTCTAGCGGGGGCACCGGGGAGCTGTTTTTT. Protein sequence: CASSSSGGTGELFF.

This clonotype was recorded a few times. The rearrangement uses TRBV27 and TRBJ2-7, with 7 bases fitting TRBD1. Losses at the gene ends were 5 bases for V and 0 bases for J; bases not matched to a gene: 10. Germline V gene data show CDR1 as MNHEY and CDR2 as SMNVEV (reference sequence). This CDR3 has 16 residues. The CDR3 DNA follows: TGTGCCAGCAGTCCAACCCCTTGGGACAGCTCCTACGAGCAGTACGTC. As protein: CASSPTPWDSSYEQYV.

This clonotype was counted many times. V and J are TRBV4-3 and TRBJ2-5; the match to TRBD1 covers 7 bases. The germline gives CDR1 LGHNA, CDR2 YSLEER. Unmatched junction bases numbered 8, after V lost 2 bases and J lost 5 bases. This CDR3 has 15 residues. In DNA, the CDR3 is TGCGCCAGCAGCCAACCCGGACAGGTTTGGGAGACCCAGTACTTC. It yields the protein CASSQPGQVWETQYF.

This clonotype has ten or more counts. The chain uses TRBV28 and TRBJ2-1; maybe TRBD1 (5 bases). CDR3 size: 13 residues. With 3 bases removed from V and 7 bases from J, the gap between germline ends came to 10 bases. CDR1 MDHEN and CDR2 SYDVKM come from the germline V gene. Here the CDR3 reads CASSFQGWNEQFF. CDR3 sequence (DNA): TGTGCCAGCAGTTTCCAGGGATGGAATGAGCAGTTCTTC.

This clonotype appeared many times. The genes are TRBV9 and TRBJ2-5; TRBD2 aligns across 15 bases. The ends lost 3 bases at V and 4 bases at J; junction bases unmatched: 1. The CDR3 has 15 residues. Germline loops: CDR1 SGDLS, CDR2 YYNGEE. CDR3 residues: CASSAGLAGGETQYF. The CDR3 DNA is TGTGCCAGCAGCGCGGGACTAGCGGGGGGAGAGACCCAGTACTTC.

This clonotype has a count of ten or more. The chain uses TRBV29-1 and TRBJ1-2; weak D call: TRBD1 (5 bases). Germline lookup yields CDR1 SQVTM and CDR2 ANQGSEA. V was shortened by 7 bases and J by 8 bases, with 17 bases between the two germline ends. The CDR3 contains 12 residues. The CDR3 DNA is TGCAGCGCCCCCGGGGGGGACGAAGGCTACACCTTC. This gives the protein CSAPGGDEGYTF.

The chain uses TRBV27 and TRBJ2-1; 9 bases line up with TRBD2. The trim removed 6 bases at V and 7 bases at J, leaving 13 bases unmatched. The germline gives CDR1 MNHEY, CDR2 SMNVEV (reference sequence). The CDR3 spans 16 residues. CDR3 residues: CASSPRLAVLGNEQFF. DNA for the CDR3: TGTGCCAGCAGCCCTAGACTAGCGGTCCTTGGGAATGAGCAGTTCTTC.

As to this clonotype: Given a much more abundant clone one base away, this may be a read error. CDR3 bases: TGCGCCAGCGTCAGGACAGGGGTAAACTACCAGCAGTACTTC. This translates into CASVRTGVNYQQYF. The V and J genes are TRBV10-2 and TRBJ2-7; 9 nucleotides line up with TRBD1. The CDR3 has 14 residues. CDR1 WSHSY and CDR2 SAAADI come from the germline V gene.

This clonotype was seen at least ten times. The rearrangement links TRBV5-4 to TRBJ2-3; D is uncertain. In germline, CDR1 is SGHNT, CDR2 YYREEE (reference sequence). The CDR3 is made up of 12 amino acids. The V gene lost 0 bases and the J gene lost 4 bases, with 3 bases spanning the gap. The CDR3 loop is CASSLGADTQYF. In nucleotides, the CDR3 is TGTGCCAGCAGCTTGGGTGCAGATACGCAGTATTTT.

There are many counts of this clonotype. This chain links TRBV18 with TRBJ2-7; D might be TRBD1 (6 bases). CDR3 size: 11 residues. Germline loops: CDR1 KGHSH, CDR2 LQKENI. Trimming pared 6 bases from V and 5 bases from J, leaving 8 bases between. The CDR3 spells CASSTGNEQYF. The CDR3 nucleotides read TGTGCCAGCTCCACAGGGAACGAGCAGTACTTC.

The rearrangement uses TRBV27 and TRBJ2-5, with TRBD2 as a possible D gene (6 bases). CDR1 and CDR2 from the germline V gene are MNHEY and SMNVEV (reference sequence). V shed 7 bases and J shed 4 bases, with 16 bases lying between them. This CDR3 spans 14 amino acids. For the CDR3, the DNA is TGTGCCAGCACCCCTCTTGCCGGGGGAGAGACCCAGTACTTC. Protein: CASTPLAGGETQYF.

In the case of this clonotype: This sequence may be a read error, since a much larger clone differs from it by one base. This chain links TRBV7-9 with TRBJ1-3; no definite D call. The CDR3 is 15 residues long. Trimming removed 5 bases from V and 0 bases from J, with 11 bases in between. In germline, CDR1 is SEHNR, CDR2 FQNEAQ (reference sequence). The CDR3 spells CASSRFTLSGNTIYF. In DNA form, the CDR3 reads TGTGCCAGCAGCCGCTTCACCCTCTCTGGAAACACCATATATTTT.

The genes are TRBV7-2 and TRBJ1-1; D is unresolved. Germline CDR1 SGHTA, CDR2 FQGNSA. The V end lost 3 bases, the J end lost 3 bases, and 11 bases lay between the germline ends. The CDR3 consists of 14 residues. CDR3 loop: CASSFLTLYTEAFF. CDR3 in DNA: TGTGCCAGCAGCTTCTTGACGTTATACACTGAAGCTTTCTTT.

Many counts were recorded for this clonotype. The rearrangement links TRBV7-3 to TRBJ2-3; D call uncertain. V was clipped by 1 base and J by 4 bases, with 9 bases between them. CDR1 and CDR2 (germline): SGHTA, FQGTGA. This CDR3 has 14 residues. Here the CDR3 reads CASSLRAIPDTQYF. DNA of the CDR3: TGTGCCAGCAGCTTAAGGGCTATCCCAGATACGCAGTATTTT.